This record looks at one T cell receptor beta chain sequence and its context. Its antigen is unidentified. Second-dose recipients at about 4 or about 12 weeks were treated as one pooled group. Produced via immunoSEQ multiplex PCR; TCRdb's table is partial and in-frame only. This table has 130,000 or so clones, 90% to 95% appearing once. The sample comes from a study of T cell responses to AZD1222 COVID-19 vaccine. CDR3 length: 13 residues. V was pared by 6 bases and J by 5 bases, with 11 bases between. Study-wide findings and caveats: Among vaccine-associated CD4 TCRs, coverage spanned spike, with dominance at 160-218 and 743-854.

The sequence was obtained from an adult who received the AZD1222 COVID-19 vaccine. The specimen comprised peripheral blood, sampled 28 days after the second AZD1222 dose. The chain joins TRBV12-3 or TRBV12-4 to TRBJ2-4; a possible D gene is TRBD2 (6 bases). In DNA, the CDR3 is TGTGCCAGCAGGAAGGGAGGAGAAAACATTCAGTACTTC. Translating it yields CASRKGGENIQYF.